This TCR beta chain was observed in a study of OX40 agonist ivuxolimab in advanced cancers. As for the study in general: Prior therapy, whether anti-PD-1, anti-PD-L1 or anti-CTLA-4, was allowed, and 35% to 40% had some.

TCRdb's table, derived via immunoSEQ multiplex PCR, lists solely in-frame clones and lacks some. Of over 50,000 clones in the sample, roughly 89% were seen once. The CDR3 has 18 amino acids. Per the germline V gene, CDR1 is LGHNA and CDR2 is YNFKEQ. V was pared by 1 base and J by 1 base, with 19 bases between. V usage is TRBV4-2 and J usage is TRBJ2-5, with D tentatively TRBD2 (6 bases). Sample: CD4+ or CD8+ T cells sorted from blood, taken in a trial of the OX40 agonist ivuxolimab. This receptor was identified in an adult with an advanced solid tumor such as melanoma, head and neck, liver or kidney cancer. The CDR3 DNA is TGTGCCAGCAGCCAAGGTCAAGGGGCGGAGGGCCCCCAAGAGACCCAGTACTTC. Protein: CASSQGQGAEGPQETQYF.